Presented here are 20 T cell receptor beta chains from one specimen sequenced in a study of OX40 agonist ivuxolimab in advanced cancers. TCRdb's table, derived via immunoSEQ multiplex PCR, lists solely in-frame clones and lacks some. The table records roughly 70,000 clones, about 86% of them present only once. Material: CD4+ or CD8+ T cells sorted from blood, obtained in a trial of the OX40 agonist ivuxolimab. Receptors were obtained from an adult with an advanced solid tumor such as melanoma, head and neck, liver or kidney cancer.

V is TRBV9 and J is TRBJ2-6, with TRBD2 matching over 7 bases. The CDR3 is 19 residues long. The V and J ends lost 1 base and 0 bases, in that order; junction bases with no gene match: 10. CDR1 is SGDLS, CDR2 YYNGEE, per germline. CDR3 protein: CASSVSAGVDLSGANVLTF. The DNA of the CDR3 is TGTGCCAGCAGCGTAAGCGCGGGGGTAGACCTCTCTGGGGCCAACGTCCTGACTTTC.

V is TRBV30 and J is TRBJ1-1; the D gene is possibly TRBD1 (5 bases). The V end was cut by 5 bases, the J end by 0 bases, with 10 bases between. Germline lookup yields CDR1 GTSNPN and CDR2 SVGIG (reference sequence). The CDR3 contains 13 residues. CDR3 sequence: CAWGDAMNTEAFF. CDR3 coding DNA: TGTGCCTGGGGGGACGCAATGAACACTGAAGCTTTCTTT.

The DNA for the CDR3 is TGCGCCAGCAGCCAAGAGGGGCTAGCGGGCTACAATGAGCAGTTCTTC. It codes for CASSQEGLAGYNEQFF. The genes are TRBV4-3 and TRBJ2-1; 8 bases agree with TRBD2. The V and J ends lost 0 bases and 3 bases, in that order; junction bases with no gene match: 4. The germline CDR1 and CDR2 sequences are LGHNA and YSLEER. CDR3 size: 16 residues.

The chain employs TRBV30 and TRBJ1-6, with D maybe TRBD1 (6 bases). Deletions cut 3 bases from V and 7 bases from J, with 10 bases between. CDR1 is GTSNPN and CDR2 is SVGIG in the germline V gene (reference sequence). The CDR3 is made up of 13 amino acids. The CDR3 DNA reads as TGTGCCTGGAGAACAGGGCGGAATTCACCCCTCCACTTT. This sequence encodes CAWRTGRNSPLHF. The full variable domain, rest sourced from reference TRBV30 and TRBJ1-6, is SQTIHQWPATLVQPVGSPLSLECTVEGTSNPNLYWYRQAAGRGLQLLFYSVGIGQISSEVPQNLSASRPQDRQFILSSKKLLLSDSGFYLCAWRTGRNSPLHFGNGTRLTVT.

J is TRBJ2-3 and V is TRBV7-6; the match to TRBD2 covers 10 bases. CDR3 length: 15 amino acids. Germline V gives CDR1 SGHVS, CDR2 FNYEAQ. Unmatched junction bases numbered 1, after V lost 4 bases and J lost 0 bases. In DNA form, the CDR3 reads TGTGCCAGCAGCTCTAGCGGGGGTAGCACAGATACGCAGTATTTT. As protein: CASSSSGGSTDTQYF.

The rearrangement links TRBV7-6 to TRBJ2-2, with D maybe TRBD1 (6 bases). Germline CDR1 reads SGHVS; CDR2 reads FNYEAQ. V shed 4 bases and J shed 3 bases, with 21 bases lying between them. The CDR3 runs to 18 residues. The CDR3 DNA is TGTGCCAGCAGCTCCCCGAGACCCGACAGGTCCTACACCGGGGAGCTGTTTTTT. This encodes CASSSPRPDRSYTGELFF.

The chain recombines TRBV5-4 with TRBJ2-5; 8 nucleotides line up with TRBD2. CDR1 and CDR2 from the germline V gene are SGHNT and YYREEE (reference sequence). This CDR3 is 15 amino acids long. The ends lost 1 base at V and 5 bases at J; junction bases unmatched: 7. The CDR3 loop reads CASSLSGGPGETQYF. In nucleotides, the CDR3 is TGTGCCAGCAGCTTGTCGGGAGGGCCCGGGGAGACCCAGTACTTC.

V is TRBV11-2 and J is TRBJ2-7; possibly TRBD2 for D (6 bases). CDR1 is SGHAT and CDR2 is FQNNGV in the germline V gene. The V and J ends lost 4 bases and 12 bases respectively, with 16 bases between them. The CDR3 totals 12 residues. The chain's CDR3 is CASSSRAGRPYF. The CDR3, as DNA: TGTGCCAGCAGCTCTAGGGCGGGGCGGCCGTACTTC.

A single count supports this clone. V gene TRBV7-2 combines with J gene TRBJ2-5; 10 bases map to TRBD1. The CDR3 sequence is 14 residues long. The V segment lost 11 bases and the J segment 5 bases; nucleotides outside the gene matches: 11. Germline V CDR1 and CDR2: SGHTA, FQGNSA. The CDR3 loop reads CAVRTGGSPETQYF. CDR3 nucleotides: TGTGCCGTTAGGACAGGGGGATCTCCGGAGACCCAGTACTTC.

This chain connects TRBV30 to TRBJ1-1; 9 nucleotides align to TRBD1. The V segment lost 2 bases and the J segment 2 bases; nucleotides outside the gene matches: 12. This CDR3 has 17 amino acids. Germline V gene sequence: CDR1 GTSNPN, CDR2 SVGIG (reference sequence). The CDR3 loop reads CAWSFTDRGGNNTEAFF. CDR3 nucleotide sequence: TGTGCCTGGAGTTTCACAGACAGGGGGGGCAACAACACTGAAGCTTTCTTT.

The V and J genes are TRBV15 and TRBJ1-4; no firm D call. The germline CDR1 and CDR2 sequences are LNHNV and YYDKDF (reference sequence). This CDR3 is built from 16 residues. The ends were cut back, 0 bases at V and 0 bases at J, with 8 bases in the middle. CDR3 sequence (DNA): TGTGCCACCAGCAGAGAGGGAGGGTCAACTAATGAAAAACTGTTTTTT. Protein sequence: CATSREGGSTNEKLFF.

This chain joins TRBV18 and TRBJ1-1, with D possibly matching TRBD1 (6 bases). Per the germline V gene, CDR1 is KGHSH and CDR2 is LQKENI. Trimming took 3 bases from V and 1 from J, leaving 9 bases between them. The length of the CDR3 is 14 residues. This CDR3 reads CASSPGTRNTEAFF. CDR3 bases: TGTGCCAGCTCACCGGGGACAAGGAACACTGAAGCTTTCTTT. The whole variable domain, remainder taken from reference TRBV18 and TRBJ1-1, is NAGVMQNPRHLVRRRGQEARLRCSPMKGHSHVYWYRQLPEEGLKFMVYLQKENIIDESGMPKERFSAEFPKEGPSILRIQQVVRGDSAAYFCASSPGTRNTEAFFGQGTRLTVV.

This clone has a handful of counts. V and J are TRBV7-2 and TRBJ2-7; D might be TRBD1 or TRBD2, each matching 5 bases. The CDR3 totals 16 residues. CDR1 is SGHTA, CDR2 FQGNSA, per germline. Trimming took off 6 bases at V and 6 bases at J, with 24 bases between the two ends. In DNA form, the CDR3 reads TGTGCCAGCAGTGTTACTCCCGCCGGGGCCGAGGCCGAGCAGTACTTC. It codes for CASSVTPAGAEAEQYF.

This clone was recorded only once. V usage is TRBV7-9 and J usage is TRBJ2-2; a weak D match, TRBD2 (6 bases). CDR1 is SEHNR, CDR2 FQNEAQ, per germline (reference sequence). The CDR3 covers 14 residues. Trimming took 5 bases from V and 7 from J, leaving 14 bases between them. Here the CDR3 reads CASSIGPGVGELFF. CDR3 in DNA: TGTGCCAGCAGCATCGGTCCGGGAGTCGGGGAGCTGTTTTTT.

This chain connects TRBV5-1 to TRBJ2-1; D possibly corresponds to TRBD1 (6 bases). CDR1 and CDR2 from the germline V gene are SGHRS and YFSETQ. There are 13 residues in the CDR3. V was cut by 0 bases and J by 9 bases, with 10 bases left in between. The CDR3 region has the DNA TGCGCCAGCAGCTTGGGAAGGGGGAGTGAGCAGTTCTTC. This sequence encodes CASSLGRGSEQFF.

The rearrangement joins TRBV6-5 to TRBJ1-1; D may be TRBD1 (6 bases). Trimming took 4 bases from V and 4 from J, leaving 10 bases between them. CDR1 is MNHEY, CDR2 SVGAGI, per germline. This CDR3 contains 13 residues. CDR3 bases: TGTGCCAGCAGTTCGAGGGGGAGCACTGAAGCTTTCTTT. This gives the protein CASSSRGSTEAFF.

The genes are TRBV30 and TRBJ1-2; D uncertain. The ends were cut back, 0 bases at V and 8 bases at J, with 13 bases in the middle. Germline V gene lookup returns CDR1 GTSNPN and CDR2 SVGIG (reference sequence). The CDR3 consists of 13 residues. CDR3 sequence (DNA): TGTGCCTGGAGTGTACAAGGCTTGGGGGGCTACACCTTC. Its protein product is CAWSVQGLGGYTF.

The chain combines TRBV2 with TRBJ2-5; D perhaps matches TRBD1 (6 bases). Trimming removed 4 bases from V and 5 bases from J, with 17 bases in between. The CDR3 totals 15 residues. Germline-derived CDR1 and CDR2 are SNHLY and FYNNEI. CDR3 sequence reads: CASSVGRGERETQYF. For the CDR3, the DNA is TGTGCCAGCAGTGTTGGCAGGGGTGAGAGGGAGACCCAGTACTTC. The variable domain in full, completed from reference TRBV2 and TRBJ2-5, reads EPEVTQTPSHQVTQMGQEVILRCVPISNHLYFYWYRQILGQKVEFLVSFYNNEISEKSEIFDDQFSVERPDGSNFTLKIRSTKLEDSAMYFCASSVGRGERETQYFGPGTRLLVL.

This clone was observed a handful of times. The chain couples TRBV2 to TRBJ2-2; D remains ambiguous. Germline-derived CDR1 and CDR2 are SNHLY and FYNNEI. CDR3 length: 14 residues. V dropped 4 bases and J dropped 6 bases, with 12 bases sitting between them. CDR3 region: CASSAGFTPGELFF. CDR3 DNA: TGTGCCAGCAGTGCTGGTTTTACCCCCGGGGAGCTGTTTTTT.

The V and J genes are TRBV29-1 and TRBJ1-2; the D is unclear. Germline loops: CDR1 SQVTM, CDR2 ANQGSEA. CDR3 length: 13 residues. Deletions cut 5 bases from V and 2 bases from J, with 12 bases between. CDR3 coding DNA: TGCAGCGTTCCACTACACCTAAACTATGGCTACACCTTC. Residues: CSVPLHLNYGYTF.